These T cell receptor beta chains were read from a single sample in a study of T-cell memory formation after mild COVID-19. Using its own MiXCR run on the 5' RACE reads, TCRdb lists one record per CDR3 protein. Of over 500,000 distinct CDR3 sequences in the sample, 17% are singletons; the top ten hold about 8.1%. The sample consisted of PBMCs or a T cell subset sorted from them (not recorded which). The receptors here all came from an adult woman who had mild COVID-19 (a few samples of this study predate the infection). Cell type and time point are not known. CDR3s include the opening cysteine and the closing phenylalanine or tryptophan. Fields, in order: D gene, J gene, clone size, V gene, CDR3 DNA, CDR3 protein. The D gene is left open where the match is weak. Clone size is shown for a subset of rows, as once, few, many or a class of expanded clone.

TRBD1 TRBJ2-7 few TRBV10-3 TGTGCCATCAGTGAGGGATCCGGGACAGGGTCCTACGAGCAGTACTTC CAISEGSGTGSYEQYF
TRBD2 TRBJ2-7 NA TRBV12-3/TRBV12-4 TGTGCCAGCAGTTCCGGGACTAGCGGGAGGGTCCAAGCCTACGAGCAGTACTTC CASSSGTSGRVQAYEQYF
TRBD1 TRBJ2-1 NA TRBV25-1 TGTGCCAGCAGTGAGGTTTCCACGGGACAGGAGTTATCCTATGAGCAGTTCTTC CASSEVSTGQELSYEQFF
NA TRBJ2-3 NA TRBV5-1 TGCGCCAGCAGCTTGGCCGGGGAAGGGCAGTATTTT CASSLAGEGQYF
NA TRBJ1-3 NA TRBV12-3/TRBV12-4 TGTGCCAGCAGTGTCCCGGCTCGCTCCTCTGGAAACACCATATATTTT CASSVPARSSGNTIYF
NA TRBJ1-1 NA TRBV7-9 TGTGCCAGCAGCCCCACAGGGTTAGGGAACACTGAAGCTTTCTTT CASSPTGLGNTEAFF
TRBD2 TRBJ2-5 NA TRBV27 TGTGCCAGCAGTCACGGACTAGCGGGGCCAACTGGGGAGACCCAGTACTTC CASSHGLAGPTGETQYF
TRBD1 TRBJ2-3 once TRBV7-3 TGTGCCAGCAGCTTGACCGGGACAGCTAGCACAGATACGCAGTATTTT CASSLTGTASTDTQYF
NA TRBJ2-5 few TRBV24-1 TGTGCCACCAGTGATTTGCGGGCCGAAGAGACCCAGTACTTC CATSDLRAEETQYF
NA TRBJ2-3 few TRBV20-1 TGCAGTGCTAGAGTGCCAAGCACAGATACGCAGTATTTT CSARVPSTDTQYF
TRBD2 TRBJ2-7 few TRBV6-2/TRBV6-3 TGTGCCAGCAGTTACGGCCGAATTGGCGGGAGTCTCGACGAGCAGTACTTC CASSYGRIGGSLDEQYF
TRBD2 TRBJ2-1 NA TRBV11-2 TGTGCCAGCAGAGGTCCGGGACTAGCGCCGTACAATGAGCAGTTCTTC CASRGPGLAPYNEQFF
NA TRBJ2-5 many TRBV12-3/TRBV12-4 TGTGCCAGCAGTTTCCCATCGCAGACCCAGTACTTC CASSFPSQTQYF
NA TRBJ2-3 NA TRBV7-3 TGTGCCAGCAGCCTAGGTCGGCAGATTAATACGCAGTATTTT CASSLGRQINTQYF
TRBD2 TRBJ2-7 NA TRBV4-3 TGCGCCAGCAGCCAAGATGGTCTAGCGGGAGACTACGAGCAGTACTTC CASSQDGLAGDYEQYF
NA TRBJ2-3 few TRBV5-6 TGTGCCAGCGGATTGGACAGTAGCACAGATACGCAGTATTTT CASGLDSSTDTQYF
NA TRBJ1-5 many TRBV13 TGTGCCAGCAGCCCCCCCGGGGGCAATCAGCCCCAGCATTTT CASSPPGGNQPQHF
TRBD1 TRBJ1-5 few TRBV2 TGTGCCAGCAGGGAGCAGGGGGCTGTCAATCAGCCCCAGCATTTT CASREQGAVNQPQHF
NA TRBJ1-1 NA TRBV6-2/TRBV6-3 TGTGCCAGCAGCCTACAGGGACCCCCGAACACTGAAGCTTTCTTT CASSLQGPPNTEAFF
NA TRBJ2-3 few TRBV7-9 TGTGCCAGCAGCTTACTAGCCCCCTCCACAGATACGCAGTATTTT CASSLLAPSTDTQYF
TRBD2 TRBJ2-1 few TRBV5-1 TGCGCCAGCAGCTTTACTAGCGGGGGGGCCCATGAGCAGTTCTTC CASSFTSGGAHEQFF
TRBD1 TRBJ1-2 few TRBV12-3/TRBV12-4 TGTGCCAGCAGTGGGACAGGGGGCTTTGTAGGCTACACCTTC CASSGTGGFVGYTF
TRBD2 TRBJ2-3 few TRBV20-1 TGCAGTGCTTCGCGGGAGGGAACGGATACGCAGTATTTT CSASREGTDTQYF
TRBD1 TRBJ2-5 NA TRBV7-2 TGTGCCAGCAGCTTAGGGGGACAGGGCGAGGGAGAGACCCAGTACTTC CASSLGGQGEGETQYF
NA TRBJ2-1 few TRBV25-1 TGTGCCAGCAGTAGGCCCAATGTAGTCTACAATGAGCAGTTCTTC CASSRPNVVYNEQFF
TRBD2 TRBJ2-5 NA TRBV6-2/TRBV6-3 TGTGCCAGCAGTTACGCGGGGGGACAAGAGACCCAGTACTTC CASSYAGGQETQYF
NA TRBJ2-1 NA TRBV7-9 TGTGCCAGCAGCTTGAACCGGGAGATAGTGGGACATGAGCAGTTCTTC CASSLNREIVGHEQFF
NA TRBJ2-1 few TRBV5-1 TGCGCCAGCAGCGTCGAGAGGGGTGAGCAGTTCTTC CASSVERGEQFF
TRBD2 TRBJ2-5 many TRBV7-2 TGTGCCAGCAGTTATAGCGGGAGTCTTCGGGAGACCCAGTACTTC CASSYSGSLRETQYF
NA TRBJ1-1 NA TRBV7-3 TGTGCCAGCAGCTTAGTAAGGGACGGTGAAGCTTTCTTT CASSLVRDGEAFF
NA TRBJ2-7 few TRBV7-6 TGTGCCAGCAGTAAGGTCGACTCCTACGAGCAGTACTTC CASSKVDSYEQYF
NA TRBJ2-1 few TRBV3-1 TGTGCCAGCAGCCGAGGACTGGGGGACGCCCCTATCTCCTACAATGAGCAGTTCTTC CASSRGLGDAPISYNEQFF
NA TRBJ2-5 few TRBV2 TGTGCCAGCAGTGATCTGGGCAGAAAAGAGACCCAGTACTTC CASSDLGRKETQYF
NA TRBJ1-3 few TRBV5-1 TGCGCCAGCAGCTTGGAGTACTCTGGAAACACCATATATTTT CASSLEYSGNTIYF
NA TRBJ2-2 few TRBV20-1 TGCAGTGCTAAGCCACCCGGGACTCCTCTCACCGGGGAGCTGTTTTTT CSAKPPGTPLTGELFF
NA TRBJ2-5 NA TRBV7-3 TGTGCCAGCAGCTTCGGCGGGGAAGGGACCCAGTACTTC CASSFGGEGTQYF
NA TRBJ2-3 few TRBV7-9 TGTGCCACCGAGGGGAGCACAGATACGCAGTATTTT CATEGSTDTQYF
NA TRBJ2-1 NA TRBV9 TGTGCCAGCAGCGCGGCAGGGATTTCACACAATGAGCAGTTCTTC CASSAAGISHNEQFF
NA TRBJ1-1 NA TRBV11-1 TGTGCCAGCAGCCCATTCGAGGGCGTTAACACTGAAGCTTTCTTT CASSPFEGVNTEAFF
NA TRBJ2-3 NA TRBV27 TGTGCCAGCAGTCGGGGCTCTATCCAGTATTTT CASSRGSIQYF
NA TRBJ1-5 few TRBV20-1 TGCAGTGCTAGGTATACAGGAGGCAATCAGCCCCAGCATTTT CSARYTGGNQPQHF
TRBD2 TRBJ2-3 few TRBV12-3/TRBV12-4 TGTGCCAGCAGCGTGACTAGCGGGGGGATAGATACGCAGTATTTT CASSVTSGGIDTQYF
TRBD1 TRBJ2-2 NA TRBV7-8 TGTGCCAGCAGGCCTTACAGGGGAGATGACGGGGAGCTGTTTTTT CASRPYRGDDGELFF
TRBD2 TRBJ2-1 few TRBV20-1 TGCAGTGCTAGAGGGGAGCGGGAGGGTTTAAATGAGCAGTTCTTC CSARGEREGLNEQFF
TRBD2 TRBJ2-1 many TRBV5-1 TGCGCCAGCAGCCCCGGAACGGGGGGGCCCTACAATGAGCAGTTCTTC CASSPGTGGPYNEQFF
NA TRBJ2-3 NA TRBV11-1 TGTGCCAGCAGCTCCGGACAGTCGTTAGATACGCAGTATTTT CASSSGQSLDTQYF
TRBD1 TRBJ1-1 few TRBV6-5 TGTGCCAGCAGTTACCACACCCGGACAGGGATGTTGGCGAACACTGAAGCTTTCTTT CASSYHTRTGMLANTEAFF
NA TRBJ1-3 few TRBV5-5 TGTGCCAGCAGCTTGCAGAACTCTGGAAACACCATATATTTT CASSLQNSGNTIYF
NA TRBJ1-6 NA TRBV6-6 TGTGCCAGCAGTTACAGGGGTTGGGATTCACCCCTCCACTTT CASSYRGWDSPLHF
NA TRBJ1-6 NA TRBV30 TGTGCCTGGAGTCCGGCAGGGAAGAATTCACCCCTCCACTTT CAWSPAGKNSPLHF
NA TRBJ1-1 few TRBV4-3 TGCGCCAGCAGCCAAGCCCCAGAGAACACTGAAGCTTTCTTT CASSQAPENTEAFF
NA TRBJ1-2 NA TRBV4-1 TGCGCCAGCAGCCAAACGGAAGGGGGGGAGTATGGCTACACCTTC CASSQTEGGEYGYTF
NA TRBJ1-4 NA TRBV29-1 TGCAGCGCGGCAGAAACCCATGGTGAAAAACTGTTTTTT CSAAETHGEKLFF